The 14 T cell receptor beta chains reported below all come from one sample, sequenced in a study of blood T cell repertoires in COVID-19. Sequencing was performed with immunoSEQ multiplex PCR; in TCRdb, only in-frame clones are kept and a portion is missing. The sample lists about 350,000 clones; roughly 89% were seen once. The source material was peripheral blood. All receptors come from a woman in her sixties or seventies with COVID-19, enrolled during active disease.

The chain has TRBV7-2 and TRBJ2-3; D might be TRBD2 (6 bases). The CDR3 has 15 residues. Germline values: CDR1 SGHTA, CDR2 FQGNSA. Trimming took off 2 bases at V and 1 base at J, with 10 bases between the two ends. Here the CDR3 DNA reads TGTGCCAGCAGCTTAATGACTAGGGGCACAGATACGCAGTATTTT. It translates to CASSLMTRGTDTQYF.

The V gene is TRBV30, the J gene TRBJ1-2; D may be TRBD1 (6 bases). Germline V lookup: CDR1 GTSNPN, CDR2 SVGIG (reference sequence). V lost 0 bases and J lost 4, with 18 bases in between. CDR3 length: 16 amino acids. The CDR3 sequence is CAWSVRSSTGSYGYTF. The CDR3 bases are TGTGCCTGGAGTGTCAGAAGCAGCACAGGGTCCTATGGCTACACCTTC.

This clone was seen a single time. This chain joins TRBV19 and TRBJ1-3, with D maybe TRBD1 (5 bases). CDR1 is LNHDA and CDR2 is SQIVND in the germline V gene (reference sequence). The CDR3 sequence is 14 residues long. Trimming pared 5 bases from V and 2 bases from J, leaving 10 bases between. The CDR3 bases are TGTGCCAGTAGTTCGAAGGGGACTGGAAACACCATATATTTT. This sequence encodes CASSSKGTGNTIYF.

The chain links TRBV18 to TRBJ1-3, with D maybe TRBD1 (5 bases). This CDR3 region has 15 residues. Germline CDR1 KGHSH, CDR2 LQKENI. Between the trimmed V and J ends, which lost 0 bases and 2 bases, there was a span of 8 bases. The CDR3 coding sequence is TGTGCCAGCTCACCACCAACAGGAGCTGGAAACACCATATATTTT. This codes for CASSPPTGAGNTIYF.

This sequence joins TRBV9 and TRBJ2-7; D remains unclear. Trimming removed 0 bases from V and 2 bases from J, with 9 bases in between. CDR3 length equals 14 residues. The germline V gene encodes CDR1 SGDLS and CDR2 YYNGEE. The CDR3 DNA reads TGTGCCAGCAGCGTAGGCGTGATTGCCTACGAGCAGTACTTC. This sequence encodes CASSVGVIAYEQYF.

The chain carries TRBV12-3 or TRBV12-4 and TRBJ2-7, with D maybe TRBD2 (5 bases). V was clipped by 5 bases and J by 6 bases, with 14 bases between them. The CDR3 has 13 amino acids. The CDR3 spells CASSRGRRAEQYF. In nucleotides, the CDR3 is TGTGCCAGCAGTCGAGGGCGGCGAGCCGAGCAGTACTTC.

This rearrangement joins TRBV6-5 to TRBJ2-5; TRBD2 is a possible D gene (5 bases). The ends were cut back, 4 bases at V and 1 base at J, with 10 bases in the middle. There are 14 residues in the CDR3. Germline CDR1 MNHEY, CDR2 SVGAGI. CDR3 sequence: CASSSERFQETQYF. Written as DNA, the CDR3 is TGTGCCAGCAGTTCTGAGCGGTTCCAAGAGACCCAGTACTTC.

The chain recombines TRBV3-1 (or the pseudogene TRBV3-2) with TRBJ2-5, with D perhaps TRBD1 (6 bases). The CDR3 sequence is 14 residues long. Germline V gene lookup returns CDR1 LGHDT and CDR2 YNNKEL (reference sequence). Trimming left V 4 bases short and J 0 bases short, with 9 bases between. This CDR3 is CASSRRQDQETQYF. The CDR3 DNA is TGTGCCAGCAGCCGCCGACAGGACCAAGAGACCCAGTACTTC.

Here the CDR3 reads CSARVEIGAFF. The CDR3 DNA is TGCAGTGCTAGAGTCGAGATCGGAGCTTTCTTT. The chain links TRBV20-1 to TRBJ1-1, with D unclear. Trimming removed 1 base from V and 10 bases from J, with 10 bases in between. The CDR3 extends over 11 amino acids. Looked up from germline, CDR1 is DFQATT and CDR2 is SNEGSKA (reference sequence).

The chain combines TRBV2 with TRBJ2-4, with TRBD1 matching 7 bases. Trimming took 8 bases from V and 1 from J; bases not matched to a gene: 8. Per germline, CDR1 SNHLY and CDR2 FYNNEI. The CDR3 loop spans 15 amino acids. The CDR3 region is CASLPPGGAKNIQYF. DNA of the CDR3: TGTGCCAGCCTACCTCCAGGGGGTGCCAAAAACATTCAGTACTTC.

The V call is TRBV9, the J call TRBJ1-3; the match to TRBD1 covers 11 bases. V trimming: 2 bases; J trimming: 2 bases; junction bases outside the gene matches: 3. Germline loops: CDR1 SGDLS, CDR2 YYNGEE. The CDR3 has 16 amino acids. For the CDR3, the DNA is TGTGCCAGCAGCGTGACGGACAGGGGGCCTGGAAACACCATATATTTT. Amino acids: CASSVTDRGPGNTIYF.

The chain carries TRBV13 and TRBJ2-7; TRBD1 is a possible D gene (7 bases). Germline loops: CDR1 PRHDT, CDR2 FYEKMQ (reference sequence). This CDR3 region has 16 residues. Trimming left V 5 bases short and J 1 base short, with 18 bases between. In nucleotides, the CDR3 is TGTGCCAGCAGCCCGGGGGAGACAGGGTTTTCCTACGAGCAGTACTTC. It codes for CASSPGETGFSYEQYF.

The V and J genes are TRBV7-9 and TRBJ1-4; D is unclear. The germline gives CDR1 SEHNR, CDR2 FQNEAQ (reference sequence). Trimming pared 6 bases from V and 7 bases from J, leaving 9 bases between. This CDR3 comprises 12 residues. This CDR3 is CASSIAREKLFF. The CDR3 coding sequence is TGTGCCAGCAGTATCGCGCGTGAAAAACTGTTTTTT.

The CDR3 coding sequence is TGTGCCAGCAGCTTACAACAGGGTCTCGGCTATGGCTACACCTTC. Protein: CASSLQQGLGYGYTF. The rearrangement links TRBV7-8 to TRBJ1-2, with a possible D match to TRBD1 (6 bases). The CDR3 has 15 amino acids. CDR1 and CDR2 from the germline V gene are SGHVS and FQNEAQ. Trimming stripped 2 bases from V and 4 bases from J, with 14 bases between.